The text below deals with one T cell receptor (beta chain). Repertoires were generated with immunoSEQ multiplex PCR, while TCRdb's copy carries only in-frame clones and drops some. The table shows about 81,000 clones, with about 96% occurring only once. The CDR3 loop spans 14 amino acids. Germline lookup yields CDR1 KGHSH and CDR2 LQKENI. V was pared by 2 bases and J by 5 bases, with 12 bases between. The sample originates from a study of technical replicates of blood from a handful of donors. Specimen: T cells isolated from PBMCs. The TCR sequence derives from a human donor in good health. The V call is TRBV18, the J call TRBJ1-1; unclear D gene. CDR3 DNA sequence: TGTGCCAGCTCACCAGTTCACGGGAGGACTGAAGCTTTCTTT. It is translated as CASSPVHGRTEAFF.